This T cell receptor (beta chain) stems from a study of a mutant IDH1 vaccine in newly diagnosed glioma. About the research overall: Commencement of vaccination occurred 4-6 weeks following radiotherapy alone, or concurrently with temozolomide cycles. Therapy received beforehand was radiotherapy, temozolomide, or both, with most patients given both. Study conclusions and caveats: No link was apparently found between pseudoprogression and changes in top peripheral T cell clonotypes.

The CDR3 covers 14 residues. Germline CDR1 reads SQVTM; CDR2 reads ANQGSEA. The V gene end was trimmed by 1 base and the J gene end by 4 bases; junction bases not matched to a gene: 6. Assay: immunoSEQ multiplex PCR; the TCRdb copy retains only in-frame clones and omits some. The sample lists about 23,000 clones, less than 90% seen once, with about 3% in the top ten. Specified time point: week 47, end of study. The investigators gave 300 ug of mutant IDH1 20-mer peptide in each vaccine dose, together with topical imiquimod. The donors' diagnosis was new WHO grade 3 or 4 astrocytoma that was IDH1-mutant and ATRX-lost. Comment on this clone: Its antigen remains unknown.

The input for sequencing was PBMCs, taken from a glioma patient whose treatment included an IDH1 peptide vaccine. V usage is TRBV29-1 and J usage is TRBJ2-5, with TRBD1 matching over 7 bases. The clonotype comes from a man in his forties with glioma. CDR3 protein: CSVEGAGGGETQYF. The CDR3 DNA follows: TGCAGCGTTGAAGGGGCAGGGGGTGGAGAGACCCAGTACTTC. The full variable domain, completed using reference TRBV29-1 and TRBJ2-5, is SAVISQKPSRDICQRGTSLTIQCQVDSQVTMMFWYRQQPGQSLTLIATANQGSEATYESGFVIDKFPISRPNLTFSTLTVSNMSPEDSSIYLCSVEGAGGGETQYFGPGTRLLVL.